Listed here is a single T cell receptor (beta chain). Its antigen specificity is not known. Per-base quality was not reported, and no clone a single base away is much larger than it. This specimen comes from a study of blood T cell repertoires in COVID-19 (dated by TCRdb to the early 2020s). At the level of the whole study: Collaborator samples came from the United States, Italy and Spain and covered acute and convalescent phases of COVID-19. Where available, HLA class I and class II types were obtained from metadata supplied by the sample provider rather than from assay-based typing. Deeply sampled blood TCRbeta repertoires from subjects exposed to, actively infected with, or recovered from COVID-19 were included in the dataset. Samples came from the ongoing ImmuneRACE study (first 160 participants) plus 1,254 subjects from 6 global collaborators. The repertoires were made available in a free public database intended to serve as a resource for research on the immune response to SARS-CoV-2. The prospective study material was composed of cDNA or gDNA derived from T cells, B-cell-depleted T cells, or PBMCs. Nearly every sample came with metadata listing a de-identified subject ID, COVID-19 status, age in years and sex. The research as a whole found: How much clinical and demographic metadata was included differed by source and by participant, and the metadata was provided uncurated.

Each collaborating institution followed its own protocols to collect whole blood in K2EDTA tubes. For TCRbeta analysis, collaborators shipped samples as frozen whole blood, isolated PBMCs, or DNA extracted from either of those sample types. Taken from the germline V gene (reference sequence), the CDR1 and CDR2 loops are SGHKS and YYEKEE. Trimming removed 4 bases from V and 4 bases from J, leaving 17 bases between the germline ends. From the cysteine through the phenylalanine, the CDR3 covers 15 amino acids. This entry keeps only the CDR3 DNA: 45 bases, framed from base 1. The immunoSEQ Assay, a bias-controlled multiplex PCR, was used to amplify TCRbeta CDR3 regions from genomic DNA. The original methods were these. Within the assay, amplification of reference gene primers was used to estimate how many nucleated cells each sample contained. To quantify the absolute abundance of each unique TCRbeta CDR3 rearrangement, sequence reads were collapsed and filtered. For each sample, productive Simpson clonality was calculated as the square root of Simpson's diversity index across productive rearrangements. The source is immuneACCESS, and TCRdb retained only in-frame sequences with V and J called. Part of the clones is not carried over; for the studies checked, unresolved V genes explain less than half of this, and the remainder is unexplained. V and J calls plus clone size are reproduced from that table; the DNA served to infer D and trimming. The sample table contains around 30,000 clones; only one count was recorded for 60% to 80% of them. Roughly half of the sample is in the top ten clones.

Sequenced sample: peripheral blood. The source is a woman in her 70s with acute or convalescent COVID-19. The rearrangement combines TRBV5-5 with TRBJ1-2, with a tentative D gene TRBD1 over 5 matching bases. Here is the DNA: TGTGCCAGCAGCCCCTCATCGACAGCTAGCTATGGCTACACCTTC. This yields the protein CASSPSSTASYGYTF.